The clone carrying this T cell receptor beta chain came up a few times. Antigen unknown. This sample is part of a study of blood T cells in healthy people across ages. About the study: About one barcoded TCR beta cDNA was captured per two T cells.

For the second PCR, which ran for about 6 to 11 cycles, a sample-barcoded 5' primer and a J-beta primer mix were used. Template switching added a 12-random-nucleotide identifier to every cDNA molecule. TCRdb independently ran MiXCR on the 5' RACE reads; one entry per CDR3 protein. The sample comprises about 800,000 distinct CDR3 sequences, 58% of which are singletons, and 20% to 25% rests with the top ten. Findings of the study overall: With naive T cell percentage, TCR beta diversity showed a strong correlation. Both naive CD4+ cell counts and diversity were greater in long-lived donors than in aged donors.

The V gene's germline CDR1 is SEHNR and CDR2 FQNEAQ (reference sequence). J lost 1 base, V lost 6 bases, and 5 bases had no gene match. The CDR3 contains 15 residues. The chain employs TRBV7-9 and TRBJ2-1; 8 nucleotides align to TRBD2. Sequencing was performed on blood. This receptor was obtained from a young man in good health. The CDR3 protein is CASSPLADSYNEQFF. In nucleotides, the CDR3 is TGTGCCAGCAGTCCACTAGCGGATTCCTACAATGAGCAGTTCTTC.